This TCR beta chain was captured in a study of Ad26.COV2.S vaccination and SARS-CoV-2 variants. This CDR3 spans 15 amino acids. V shed 5 bases and J shed 3 bases, with 14 bases lying between them. Germline CDR1 SNHLY, CDR2 FYNNEI. Study-level findings and limits: Breadth, reportedly substantial, characterized the spike-specific CD8+ and CD4+ T cell responses after vaccination. Placebo recipients had lower spike-specific TCR breadth than vaccine recipients.

The method was immunoSEQ multiplex PCR; TCRdb's version includes in-frame clones alone and lacks a portion of them. The sample lists 120,000 to 150,000 clones, roughly 85% occurring once. On this clone: What it recognizes is unknown.

Material: peripheral blood, obtained after recovery from COVID-19. The sequence came from a human donor who had recovered from COVID-19. The chain links TRBV2 to TRBJ2-1; D is perhaps TRBD2 (6 bases). Here the CDR3 DNA reads TGTGCCAGCAGTCGGGACTCGATCCGCTACAATGAGCAGTTCTTC. This encodes CASSRDSIRYNEQFF.